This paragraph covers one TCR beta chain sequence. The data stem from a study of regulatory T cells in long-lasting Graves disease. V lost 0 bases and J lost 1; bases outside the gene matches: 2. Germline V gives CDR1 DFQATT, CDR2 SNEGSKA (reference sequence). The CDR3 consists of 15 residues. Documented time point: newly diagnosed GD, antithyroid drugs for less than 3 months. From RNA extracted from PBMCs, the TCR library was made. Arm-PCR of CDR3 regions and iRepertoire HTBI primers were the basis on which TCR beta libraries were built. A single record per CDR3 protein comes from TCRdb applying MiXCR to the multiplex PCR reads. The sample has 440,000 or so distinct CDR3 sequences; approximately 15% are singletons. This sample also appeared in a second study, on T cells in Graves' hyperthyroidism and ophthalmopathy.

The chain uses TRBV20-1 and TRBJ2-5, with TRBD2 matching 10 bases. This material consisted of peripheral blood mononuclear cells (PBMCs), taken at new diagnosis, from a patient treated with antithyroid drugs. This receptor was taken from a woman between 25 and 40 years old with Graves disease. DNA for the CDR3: TGCAGTGCTAGAGAGGGACTAGCGATCCAAGAGACCCAGTACTTC. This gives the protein CSAREGLAIQETQYF.